Presented here are 21 T cell receptor beta chains from one specimen sequenced in a study of T cells after posttransplantation cyclophosphamide. Here immunoSEQ multiplex PCR was the method, and the copy in TCRdb shows in-frame clones only, minus some. The sample consists of about 18,000 clones, less than 90% of them appearing once. The sequenced sample was memory CD4+ T cells sorted from blood. The receptors come from a man aged 30 to 39 in good health and a related stem cell transplant donor.

The CDR3: CASSGRTVETQYF. CDR3 coding DNA: TGTGCCAGCAGTGGCAGGACAGTAGAGACCCAGTACTTC. The V call is TRBV28, the J call TRBJ2-5; D may be TRBD1 (6 bases). The CDR3 length is 13 residues. V was clipped by 5 bases and J by 4 bases, with 11 bases between them. In germline, CDR1 is MDHEN, CDR2 SYDVKM.

The chain recombines TRBV19 with TRBJ1-5; D is undetermined. V was cut by 3 bases and J by 4 bases, with 10 bases left in between. The germline CDR1 and CDR2 sequences are LNHDA and SQIVND (reference sequence). There are 14 residues in the CDR3. The CDR3 nucleotides are TGTGCCAGTAGTATGCACAGAGAGAATCAGCCCCAGCATTTT. Protein: CASSMHRENQPQHF. The full variable domain, rest sourced from reference TRBV19 and TRBJ1-5, is DGGITQSPKYLFRKEGQNVTLSCEQNLNHDAMYWYRQDPGQGLRLIYYSQIVNDFQKGDIAEGYSVSREKKESFPLTVTSAQKNPTAFYLCASSMHRENQPQHFGDGTRLSIL.

CDR3 nucleotides: TGTGCCAGTAGTGGGCGGGACAGGGGACAGGTGAACACTGAAGCTTTCTTT. Protein: CASSGRDRGQVNTEAFF. This chain joins TRBV19 and TRBJ1-1; 10 bases fit TRBD1. The CDR3 sequence is 17 residues long. Trimming took 5 bases from V and 0 from J; bases not matched to a gene: 9. From germline, CDR1 is LNHDA and CDR2 SQIVND (reference sequence).

This clone was picked up a small number of times. The chain uses TRBV28 and TRBJ1-2, with D hard to call. The CDR3 runs 12 residues. Trimming shortened V by 10 bases and J by 0 bases, and 9 bases separated the two germline ends. Germline V gene sequence: CDR1 MDHEN, CDR2 SYDVKM. The CDR3 DNA follows: TGTGCCACTCAGGAGGCTAACTATGGCTACACCTTC. This translates into CATQEANYGYTF.

This clone was counted only a few times. The chain employs TRBV10-3 and TRBJ2-5, with TRBD2 identical over 8 bases. The CDR3 length is 15 residues. Germline trimming cut 3 bases from V and 5 bases from J; bases unmatched to any gene: 8. Germline V gene sequence: CDR1 ENHRY, CDR2 SYGVKD. The CDR3: CAISEGSSGLETQYF. In nucleotides, the CDR3 is TGTGCCATCAGTGAAGGTTCTAGCGGGCTGGAGACCCAGTACTTC.

The rearrangement links TRBV19 to TRBJ2-3; D is ambiguous. V was cut by 6 bases and J by 1 base, with 11 bases left in between. The CDR3 has 14 amino acids. Germline V gene sequence: CDR1 LNHDA, CDR2 SQIVND (reference sequence). CDR3 sequence: CASRKTGGTDTQYF. In nucleotides, the CDR3 is TGTGCCAGTAGAAAGACGGGTGGCACAGATACGCAGTATTTT.

This rearrangement joins TRBV27 to TRBJ2-7, with 8 bases identical to TRBD2. Trimming at V came to 2 bases and at J to 2 bases, leaving 2 bases not matched to a gene. Germline V lookup: CDR1 MNHEY, CDR2 SMNVEV (reference sequence). The CDR3 is 14 amino acids. The CDR3 here is CASSLGSGAYEQYF. Written as DNA, the CDR3 is TGTGCCAGCAGTTTAGGTAGCGGGGCCTACGAGCAGTACTTC.

The V gene is TRBV6-1, the J gene TRBJ1-6; D is perhaps TRBD1 (6 bases). This CDR3 is 14 amino acids long. The germline gives CDR1 MNHNS, CDR2 SASEGT. V was cut by 6 bases and J by 8 bases, with 14 bases left in between. The CDR3 here is CASRLLAGDSPLHF. CDR3 DNA: TGTGCCAGCAGACTCCTAGCAGGGGATTCACCCCTCCACTTT.

The chain employs TRBV5-4 and TRBJ1-2; the match to TRBD1 covers 9 bases. V dropped 2 bases and J dropped 8; count of bases not matched to a gene: 7. Germline V gene data show CDR1 as SGHNT and CDR2 as YYREEE (reference sequence). The CDR3 totals 14 residues. Written as DNA, the CDR3 is TGTGCCAGCAGCTTACAACAGGGGGCTGGCGGCTACACCTTC. Amino acids: CASSLQQGAGGYTF.

The chain has TRBV7-3 and TRBJ2-1; 9 positions match TRBD2. CDR3 length equals 15 residues. The ends lost 2 bases at V and 8 bases at J; junction bases unmatched: 7. Germline CDR1 is SGHTA and CDR2 is FQGTGA. The CDR3 loop reads CASSLVPSGAYEQFF. In DNA, the CDR3 is TGTGCCAGCAGCTTAGTCCCTAGCGGGGCCTATGAGCAGTTCTTC.

V usage is TRBV6-5 and J usage is TRBJ1-1; D unresolved. The CDR3 totals 13 residues. CDR1 is MNHEY, CDR2 SVGAGI, per germline. The germline V and J ends were trimmed by 8 bases and 2 bases, with 12 bases remaining between them. CDR3 DNA: TGTGCCAGCTGTCAGATCATTAACACTGAAGCTTTCTTT. It translates to CASCQIINTEAFF.

This sequence joins TRBV5-8 and TRBJ2-5; D is undetermined. The CDR3 runs to 13 residues. V lost 1 base and J 0 bases, leaving 4 bases between the germline ends. Germline V gene data show CDR1 as SGHTS and CDR2 as YDEGEE. The CDR3 protein is CASSLQYQETQYF. In DNA, the CDR3 is TGTGCCAGCAGCTTGCAGTACCAAGAGACCCAGTACTTC. The whole variable domain, remainder taken from reference TRBV5-8 and TRBJ2-5, is EAGVTQSPTHLIKTRGQQATLRCSPISGHTSVYWYQQALGLGLQFLLWYDEGEERNRGNFPPRFSGRQFPNYSSELNVNALELEDSALYLCASSLQYQETQYFGPGTRLLVL.

The CDR3 region is CATSIRDSYNSPLHF. Here the CDR3 DNA reads TGTGCCACCAGCATCCGCGACTCCTATAATTCACCCCTCCACTTT. This chain connects TRBV15 to TRBJ1-6, with no clear D. The V end was cut by 4 bases, the J end by 0 bases, with 7 bases between. CDR1 is LNHNV and CDR2 is YYDKDF in the germline V gene (reference sequence). The CDR3 covers 15 residues.

This sequence joins TRBV7-2 and TRBJ2-7, with TRBD2 identical over 10 bases. The CDR3 is 13 residues long. Germline V gives CDR1 SGHTA, CDR2 FQGNSA. With V trimmed by 3 bases and J by 13 bases, 9 bases remained unmatched. This CDR3 reads CASSFSLAGDTYF. The CDR3 coding sequence is TGTGCCAGCAGCTTTAGCCTAGCGGGGGATACTTACTTC. Using reference TRBV7-2 and TRBJ2-7 for the parts outside the CDR3, the full variable domain is GAGVSQSPSNKVTEKGKDVELRCDPISGHTALYWYRQSLGQGLEFLIYFQGNSAPDKSGLPSDRFSAERTGGSVSTLTIQRTQQEDSAVYLCASSFSLAGDTYFGPGTRLTVT.

The chain has TRBV5-4 and TRBJ1-2; D is ambiguous. The CDR3 extends over 14 amino acids. Trimming shortened V by 4 bases and J by 0 bases, and 10 bases separated the two germline ends. Germline loops: CDR1 SGHNT, CDR2 YYREEE (reference sequence). The DNA of the CDR3 is TGTGCCAGCAGCAGAGTTGAAGCTAACTATGGCTACACCTTC. It translates to CASSRVEANYGYTF.

The J gene is TRBJ1-2, the V gene TRBV9, with no clear D. The CDR3 length is 17 residues. Trimming removed 0 bases from V and 1 base from J, with 16 bases in between. The germline gives CDR1 SGDLS, CDR2 YYNGEE. CDR3 protein: CASSVAGEGNGNYGYTF. The CDR3 DNA follows: TGTGCCAGCAGCGTAGCTGGGGAGGGCAATGGTAACTATGGCTACACCTTC. The whole variable domain, remainder taken from reference TRBV9 and TRBJ1-2, is DSGVTQTPKHLITATGQRVTLRCSPRSGDLSVYWYQQSLDQGLQFLIQYYNGEERAKGNILERFSAQQFPDLHSELNLSSLELGDSALYFCASSVAGEGNGNYGYTFGSGTRLTVV.

The chain links TRBV27 to TRBJ2-5, with 8 bases lining up with TRBD2. The trim removed 4 bases at V and 5 bases at J, leaving 6 bases unmatched. The CDR3 is 14 residues long. The germline V gene has CDR1 MNHEY and CDR2 SMNVEV (reference sequence). The CDR3 region has the DNA TGTGCCAGCAGTTCCTTAGCGGGGTCGGAGACCCAGTACTTC. It codes for CASSSLAGSETQYF.

The rearrangement joins TRBV6-1 to TRBJ1-2; possibly TRBD1 for D (5 bases). CDR3 length equals 13 residues. Germline V gene data show CDR1 as MNHNS and CDR2 as SASEGT. V was pared by 5 bases and J by 6 bases, with 13 bases between. The CDR3 region has the DNA TGTGCCAGCAGTACAGGTAACGCAAATGGCTACACCTTC. Its translation is CASSTGNANGYTF.

This chain links TRBV18 with TRBJ2-5; the D is unclear. The V end lost 3 bases, the J end lost 1 base, and 3 bases lay between the germline ends. CDR3 length: 12 residues. Germline V gives CDR1 KGHSH, CDR2 LQKENI. CDR3 amino acids: CASSPIQETQYF. The CDR3 DNA reads TGTGCCAGCTCACCCATCCAAGAGACCCAGTACTTC.

V usage is TRBV28 and J usage is TRBJ1-4, with D possibly TRBD1 on 5 matching bases. V dropped 3 bases and J dropped 7 bases, with 18 bases sitting between them. CDR3 length: 16 residues. Germline lookup yields CDR1 MDHEN and CDR2 SYDVKM. This CDR3 is CASSFLPGGLGEKLFF. In DNA form, the CDR3 reads TGTGCCAGCAGTTTCCTCCCGGGGGGGTTGGGTGAAAAACTGTTTTTT.

As DNA, the CDR3 is TGCGCCAGCAGCCCTAACAGGGGGGCCTACGAGCAGTACTTC. Translation: CASSPNRGAYEQYF. This rearrangement joins TRBV5-1 to TRBJ2-7; 8 bases align to TRBD1. This CDR3 spans 14 amino acids. Germline loops: CDR1 SGHRS, CDR2 YFSETQ. V lost 4 bases and J lost 2; bases outside the gene matches: 5.